The following is a T cell receptor (beta chain) sequence with its context. V was shortened by 5 bases and J by 1 base, with 11 bases between the two germline ends. The germline V gene encodes CDR1 MNHEY and CDR2 SMNVEV (reference sequence). The length of the CDR3 is 14 residues. The entry originates in a study of OX40 agonist ivuxolimab in advanced cancers. Across the study: At doses from 0.01 to 10 mg/kg, patients were given intravenous ivuxolimab every 2 weeks. Patients undergoing dose escalation presented with hepatocellular carcinoma, melanoma, renal cell or head and neck cancer. Partial responses, seen in three patients, involved one hepatocellular carcinoma and two cutaneous melanomas.

The repertoire was sequenced with immunoSEQ multiplex PCR; TCRdb's copy has only in-frame clones and lacks some. The sample shows tens of thousands of clones, approximately 84% of them seen only once. The V call is TRBV27, the J call TRBJ1-1; D call uncertain. This specimen consisted of CD4+ or CD8+ T cells sorted from blood, obtained in a trial of the OX40 agonist ivuxolimab. The TCR was taken from an adult with an advanced solid tumor such as melanoma, head and neck, liver or kidney cancer. CDR3 amino acids: CASSPGLPNTEAFF. The DNA for the CDR3 is TGTGCCAGCAGTCCCGGGCTCCCGAACACTGAAGCTTTCTTT.